Listed below are T cell receptor beta chains from one sample, sequenced in a study of Tregs in tolerant kidney transplant recipients. Sequencing used immunoSEQ multiplex PCR; TCRdb keeps in-frame clones, though not all of them. The sample carries approximately 99,000 clones, 90% recorded once. The sample in question was CD4+ T cells from blood, obtained before the transplant. The origin of the receptors is a human donor who received a combined kidney and bone marrow transplant. CDR3s include the opening cysteine and the closing phenylalanine or tryptophan.

V gene: TRBV11-3
CDR3 protein: CASSSPSIWTSGGYTGELFF

V gene: TRBV5-1
CDR3 protein: CASSLVLAGVNEQFF

V gene: TRBV28
CDR3 protein: CASSLLEGKLFF

V gene: TRBV5-8
CDR3 protein: CASSLDRAETQYF

V gene: TRBV2
CDR3 protein: CASSEKTGTAFF

V gene: TRBV5-6
CDR3 protein: CASVGGKGETQYF

V gene: TRBV6-6
CDR3 protein: CASSAYSGGQETQYF

V gene: TRBV11-2
CDR3 protein: CASSFRVGGTDTQYF

V gene: TRBV5-1
CDR3 protein: CANSQTGRGEKLFF

V gene: TRBV11-2
CDR3 protein: CASSLTGLAYEQYF

V gene: TRBV10-3
CDR3 protein: CAISAPGGWDTQYF

V gene: TRBV10-3
CDR3 protein: CAISPAGGSEAQYF

V gene: TRBV2
CDR3 protein: CASTLGRSSYNSPLHF

V gene: TRBV11-2
CDR3 protein: CASSLDSGGGDEQYF

V gene: TRBV29-1
CDR3 protein: CSVGVAGGLRDEQFF

V gene: TRBV7-9
CDR3 protein: CASSLGGAGGLYSNQPQHF

V gene: TRBV30
CDR3 protein: CAWSVAGVAFF

V gene: TRBV7-2
CDR3 protein: CASSYLGLAYEQYF

V gene: TRBV7-9
CDR3 protein: CASSFGESWGYTF

V gene: TRBV2
CDR3 protein: CASHQSRKETQYF